Listed here are 13 T cell receptor beta chains from one sample, sequenced in a study of blood T cell repertoires in COVID-19. Generated by immunoSEQ multiplex PCR, the TCRdb table keeps only in-frame clones and is missing some. Among 55,000 to 90,000 clones listed, around 90% were seen once. Sequenced sample: peripheral blood. The receptors derive from a human donor in a cohort sampled during active COVID-19.

J is TRBJ2-5 and V is TRBV10-2, with 12 bases that match TRBD2. The germline V gene has CDR1 WSHSY and CDR2 SAAADI. V was pared by 7 bases and J by 4 bases, with 1 base of the junction left unmatched. CDR3 length equals 13 residues. DNA of the CDR3: TGCGCCAGCAAGGGACTAGCGGGAGAGACCCAGTACTTC. Residues: CASKGLAGETQYF.

This chain joins TRBV10-3 and TRBJ1-3, with D maybe TRBD1 (6 bases). The CDR3 spans 14 residues. Germline V gene lookup returns CDR1 ENHRY and CDR2 SYGVKD. V lost 3 bases and J lost 2, with 8 bases in between. The CDR3 loop reads CAISDRGPGNTIYF. The DNA of the CDR3 is TGTGCCATCAGTGACAGGGGTCCTGGAAACACCATATATTTT.

CDR3 sequence reads: CASSRSGGTLTDTQYF. The CDR3 bases are TGTGCCAGCAGCCGTAGTGGGGGCACCCTCACAGATACGCAGTATTTT. The chain combines TRBV28 with TRBJ2-3, with D perhaps matching TRBD1 (6 bases). Trimming removed 6 bases from V and 2 bases from J, with 18 bases in between. Looked up from germline, CDR1 is MDHEN and CDR2 is SYDVKM. This CDR3 comprises 16 residues.

The genes are TRBV5-1 and TRBJ1-2; 7 positions match TRBD1. The germline gives CDR1 SGHRS, CDR2 YFSETQ. The ends lost 4 bases at V and 0 bases at J; junction bases unmatched: 15. The CDR3 length is 18 residues. The CDR3 DNA sequence: TGCGCCAGCAGCGCTACCCCGGGACAGATCCTAGCTAACTATGGCTACACCTTC. It encodes CASSATPGQILANYGYTF.

The chain couples TRBV6-6 to TRBJ1-1; weak D call: TRBD1 (6 bases). Germline V CDR1 and CDR2: MNHNY, SVGAGI (reference sequence). V was cut by 5 bases and J by 4 bases, with 17 bases left in between. This CDR3 region has 15 residues. The CDR3 coding sequence is TGTGCCAGCAGTACCGCGATTCAGGGGCCCACTGAAGCTTTCTTT. Residues: CASSTAIQGPTEAFF.

V usage is TRBV6-5 and J usage is TRBJ2-7, with 9 bases aligning to TRBD1. This CDR3 has 12 residues. Unmatched junction bases numbered 3, after V lost 10 bases and J lost 2 bases. Germline CDR1 is MNHEY and CDR2 is SVGAGI. CDR3: CATRTGAYEQYF. The CDR3 DNA reads TGTGCCACCCGGACAGGGGCCTACGAGCAGTACTTC.

Only one count was recorded for this clone. V is TRBV19 and J is TRBJ2-6; D ambiguous. The ends were cut back, 5 bases at V and 1 base at J, with 6 bases in the middle. The CDR3 covers 14 residues. In germline, CDR1 is LNHDA, CDR2 SQIVND (reference sequence). The CDR3 is CASSASSGANVLTF. CDR3 DNA sequence: TGTGCCAGTAGTGCGAGTTCTGGGGCCAACGTCCTGACTTTC.

The chain uses TRBV5-5 and TRBJ2-7, with D tentatively TRBD1 (6 bases). V shed 0 bases and J shed 0 bases, with 13 bases lying between them. Germline loops: CDR1 SGHKS, CDR2 YYEKEE (reference sequence). The CDR3 is 16 amino acids. The DNA of the CDR3 is TGTGCCAGCAGCTTGGAGGACAGTCGGGCCTCCTACGAGCAGTACGTC. It specifies CASSLEDSRASYEQYV.

V usage is TRBV7-9 and J usage is TRBJ2-7; the match to TRBD1 covers 9 bases. The CDR3 has 13 amino acids. Germline V gene lookup returns CDR1 SEHNR and CDR2 FQNEAQ (reference sequence). V lost 4 bases to trimming and J lost 9 bases; unmatched junction nucleotides: 7. The CDR3 protein is CASSWTGDEGQYV. The CDR3 nucleotides read TGTGCCAGCAGCTGGACAGGGGACGAGGGGCAGTACGTC.

This clone was recorded once. The rearrangement links TRBV27 to TRBJ1-4, with D perhaps TRBD1 (5 bases). CDR1 MNHEY and CDR2 SMNVEV come from the germline V gene (reference sequence). V lost 4 bases and J lost 8, with 17 bases in between. CDR3 length: 15 residues. The CDR3 DNA reads TGTGCCAGCAGTTCCTATGGGGCCGGTAGCGAAAAACTGTTTTTT. This codes for CASSSYGAGSEKLFF.

V and J are TRBV7-9 and TRBJ2-2, with 8 bases that match TRBD1. Germline-derived CDR1 and CDR2 are SEHNR and FQNEAQ (reference sequence). This CDR3 has 18 residues. V lost 1 base and J lost 5; bases outside the gene matches: 12. Written as DNA, the CDR3 is TGTGCCAGCAGCTTAGGAGGGGGCACCGGACAGGGTACCGGGGAGCTGTTTTTT. Translation: CASSLGGGTGQGTGELFF.

The J gene is TRBJ1-5, the V gene TRBV19; the D gene is possibly TRBD1 (5 bases). V lost 4 bases, J lost 6 bases, and 13 bases lay in between. The CDR3 loop spans 14 amino acids. The germline V gene has CDR1 LNHDA and CDR2 SQIVND (reference sequence). The CDR3 sequence is CASSTTGGGQPQHF. For the CDR3, the DNA is TGTGCCAGTAGTACAACCGGGGGTGGTCAGCCCCAGCATTTT.

This chain joins TRBV2 and TRBJ1-6, with 7 bases lining up with TRBD1. The germline gives CDR1 SNHLY, CDR2 FYNNEI. The CDR3 length is 15 residues. J gave up 6 bases and V 0 bases, and 2 bases lay outside the gene matches. CDR3 region: CASSEAGTANSPLHF. The DNA of the CDR3 is TGTGCCAGCAGTGAAGCCGGGACAGCTAATTCACCCCTCCACTTT.